This record concerns one T cell receptor beta chain sequence. Its specificity is not known. V shed 7 bases and J shed 0 bases, with 11 bases lying between them. The CDR3 extends over 14 amino acids. Germline CDR1 reads MNHNY; CDR2 reads SVGAGI (reference sequence). The sample originates from a study of early T cells in non-severe SARS-CoV-2 infection. In the study overall: Sequenced material consisted of bulk RNA (from unsorted whole blood), and chains were unpaired.

In the library, individual cDNA molecules carried attached unique molecular identifiers. TCRdb called the 5' RACE reads again in MiXCR, with one record for every CDR3 protein. The sample lists about 48,000 distinct CDR3 sequences; approximately 13% were seen once. Study-wide points: There was a bias toward anti-spike CD8 responses in VDJdb matching, which missed private and CD4 specificities.

The sequence was obtained from an adult who was a healthcare worker with PCR-confirmed SARS-CoV-2 infection or an uninfected control (not recorded which). This rearrangement joins TRBV6-6 to TRBJ2-3; the D is unclear. The sample was whole blood. CDR3 DNA sequence: TGTGCCAGCAAGTCGGAAAGAAGCACAGATACGCAGTATTTT. It encodes CASKSERSTDTQYF.